The clone carrying this T cell receptor beta chain was detected a few times. Its antigen is unidentified. This sample stems from a study of T cells in Graves' hyperthyroidism and ophthalmopathy. Amplification targeted TCR beta CDR3 regions from RNA transcripts. The TCR CDR3 first-round RT-PCR relied on the HTBI primer set. TCRdb itself ran the multiplex PCR reads through MiXCR, one entry per CDR3 protein. Counted here are about 570,000 distinct CDR3 sequences, 46% occurring once; the ten biggest clones make up about 20%. Study results and limitations: Ophthalmopathy was model-predicted a median roughly six months pre-onset. Within blood appeared most thyroid clonotypes that had expanded above 0.001.

Germline-derived CDR1 and CDR2 are SGHRS and YFSETQ. This CDR3 has 13 amino acids. The V end lost 2 bases, the J end lost 7 bases, and 10 bases lay between the germline ends. Source material: peripheral blood or thyroid tissue (not recorded which). V usage is TRBV5-1 and J usage is TRBJ1-5; D not certain. The sequence derives from an adult woman with Graves' disease, either hyperthyroidism or ophthalmopathy (not recorded which). CDR3 bases: TGCGCCAGCAGCTTTGACGGGCAGCAGCCCCAGCATTTT. Translated: CASSFDGQQPQHF.